These T cell receptor beta chains were read from a single sample in a study of blood T cell repertoires in COVID-19. Assay used: immunoSEQ multiplex PCR; TCRdb lists only in-frame clones, some missing. The sample records fewer than 200,000 clones, approximately 85% being singletons. The material sequenced was peripheral blood. The receptors shown here come from a woman aged 55-70 years with COVID-19, enrolled during active disease. Each CDR3 is given with its conserved first and last residue. The order of the fields is J gene, V gene, CDR3 protein.

TRBJ2-3	TRBV6-1	CASSEDHRPLDTQYF
TRBJ2-2	TRBV19	CASTPGGPGELFF
TRBJ1-2	TRBV5-1	CASSSGTGFGGYTF
TRBJ2-7	TRBV4-1	CASSQDRGQGYEQYF
TRBJ2-3	TRBV2	CASSEDRGRTDTQYF
TRBJ2-1	TRBV10-2	CASRGLAGGRPTYNEQFF
TRBJ2-3	TRBV6-1	CASSERTSTDTQYF
TRBJ2-2	TRBV5-1	CASSFGTPDTGELFF
TRBJ1-5	TRBV6-6	CASNGQHNQPQHF
TRBJ2-7	TRBV12-3/TRBV12-4	CASSLAPGYEQYF
TRBJ1-4	TRBV30	CAWSVTGPGKLFF
TRBJ1-3	TRBV19	CASSGPGKGLSGNTIYF
TRBJ2-2	TRBV7-9	CASSTIYTGELFF
TRBJ2-3	TRBV18	CASSPPLAGGQGVTDTQYF
TRBJ1-1	TRBV5-8	CASSLDRLNTEAFF
TRBJ2-3	TRBV5-1	CASSSDRTDTQYF
TRBJ1-1	TRBV25-1	CASRGQGMNTEAFF
TRBJ1-2	TRBV6-6	CASSLLVESYGYTF
TRBJ2-5	TRBV3-1/TRBV3-2	CASSKSGTGNQETQYF
TRBJ2-1	TRBV5-1	CASSEGTSSYNEQFF
TRBJ2-1	TRBV6-5	CASSLTSGSVNEQFF
TRBJ1-4	TRBV7-8	CASSPGQGASIRFF
TRBJ1-1	TRBV25-1	CASSESRGKAFF
TRBJ1-2	TRBV10-1	CASSEARGYGYTF
TRBJ2-1	TRBV12-5	CASGLVGTSGRNEQFF
TRBJ1-6	TRBV2	CASSDGGSPLHF
TRBJ2-3	TRBV19	CASRTGQRTDTQYF
TRBJ1-1	TRBV9	CASSVDRSAEAFF
TRBJ1-1	TRBV7-9	CASSLGAISNLNTEAFF
TRBJ1-1	TRBV30	CAWQGMNTEAFF
TRBJ2-5	TRBV24-1	CATSEASPQETQYF
TRBJ2-1	TRBV19	CASSITGLTYNEQFF
TRBJ2-7	TRBV19	CASSIAPPGHTISYEQYF